The 14 T cell receptor beta chains reported below all come from one sample, sequenced in a study of T cells after yellow fever vaccination. MiXCR, run by TCRdb on the 5' RACE reads, gives a single entry per CDR3 protein. The sample lists fewer than 150,000 distinct CDR3 sequences, over 7% occurring once. The material was CD4+ T cells sorted from PBMCs, obtained 5 days after the yellow fever booster vaccination. Every receptor here comes from a man aged 30 to 39 who received the YFV17D yellow fever vaccine.

This clonotype was seen many times. The rearrangement links TRBV5-1 to TRBJ1-6; D is ambiguous. The CDR3 covers 15 residues. Per germline, CDR1 SGHRS and CDR2 YFSETQ. V dropped 3 bases and J dropped 7 bases, with 14 bases sitting between them. The CDR3 spells CASSYEQDRNSPLHF. The DNA of the CDR3 is TGCGCCAGCAGCTACGAACAAGACCGGAATTCACCCCTCCACTTT.

At least ten counts were recorded for this clonotype. This chain connects TRBV12-3 or TRBV12-4 to TRBJ1-1; tentative D call: TRBD1 (6 bases). The V end lost 5 bases, the J end lost 10 bases, and 11 bases lay between the germline ends. The CDR3 covers 11 residues. The CDR3 reads CASSKQGAAFF. The CDR3 nucleotides read TGTGCCAGCAGTAAACAGGGAGCAGCTTTCTTT.

This clonotype was seen at least ten times. This sequence joins TRBV27 and TRBJ2-7, with 8 bases that match TRBD2. V trimming: 3 bases; J trimming: 0 bases; junction bases outside the gene matches: 10. CDR1 MNHEY and CDR2 SMNVEV come from the germline V gene (reference sequence). CDR3 length: 17 residues. CDR3 DNA: TGTGCCAGCAGTTTGTGGGCTAGCGGGTCAAGCTCCTACGAGCAGTACTTC. It codes for CASSLWASGSSSYEQYF.

This clonotype was seen many times. The J gene is TRBJ2-7, the V gene TRBV18, with 7 bases matching TRBD2. V gave up 6 bases and J gave up 6 bases; unmatched junction bases: 20. Germline assignment: CDR1 KGHSH and CDR2 LQKENI. This CDR3 is 17 amino acids long. Written as DNA, the CDR3 is TGTGCCAGCTCGACAAATCCCGGCGGCGGGAGAGGAGGCGAGCAGTACTTC. It is translated as CASSTNPGGGRGGEQYF.

This clonotype was recorded at least ten times. This chain links TRBV6-1 with TRBJ2-7, with D possibly being TRBD1 or TRBD2 (7 bases each). This CDR3 is built from 15 residues. The V end was cut by 6 bases, the J end by 3 bases, with 18 bases between. Germline CDR1 and CDR2: MNHNS and SASEGT. Written as DNA, the CDR3 is TGTGCCAGCAGCATGGGAGGGACAGAGCTCTACGAGCAGTACTTC. This translates into CASSMGGTELYEQYF.

The table lists this clonotype with many counts. This sequence joins TRBV2 and TRBJ2-2, with 7 bases identical to TRBD1. This CDR3 is 13 amino acids long. The germline V gene encodes CDR1 SNHLY and CDR2 FYNNEI. Trimming took 4 bases from V and 6 from J; bases not matched to a gene: 2. CDR3 sequence: CASSGQGPGELFF. In DNA, the CDR3 is TGTGCCAGCAGTGGACAGGGCCCCGGGGAGCTGTTTTTT.

The chain combines TRBV19 with TRBJ2-7, with 9 bases identical to TRBD2. The CDR3 is 16 amino acids. The ends lost 3 bases at V and 3 bases at J; junction bases unmatched: 9. Germline V CDR1 and CDR2: LNHDA, SQIVND (reference sequence). The CDR3 is CASSIGIAGVRYEQYF. CDR3 bases: TGTGCCAGTAGTATCGGAATAGCGGGAGTACGCTACGAGCAGTACTTC.

This clonotype appeared many times. The CDR3 sequence is CASSLGQGADEQFF. The CDR3 DNA follows: TGCGCCAGCAGCTTAGGACAGGGGGCAGATGAGCAGTTCTTC. The chain has TRBV5-1 and TRBJ2-1, with 11 positions matching TRBD1. There are 14 residues in the CDR3. After removal of 2 bases from V and 8 bases from J, the junction contained 3 bases not matched to a gene. The germline gives CDR1 SGHRS, CDR2 YFSETQ.

At least ten counts were recorded for this clonotype. This chain uses TRBV12-5 with TRBJ2-6; 7 bases align to TRBD1. The CDR3 length is 17 residues. V gave up 2 bases and J gave up 4 bases; unmatched junction bases: 8. Germline V gene data show CDR1 as LGHNT and CDR2 as FRNRAP. CDR3 sequence: CASGLLPTGVGANVLTF. CDR3 coding DNA: TGTGCTAGTGGTTTGCTCCCAACAGGGGTCGGGGCCAACGTCCTGACTTTC.

This clonotype was counted many times. The J gene is TRBJ2-3, the V gene TRBV20-1, with TRBD2 matching over 11 bases. The length of the CDR3 is 16 residues. Germline lookup yields CDR1 DFQATT and CDR2 SNEGSKA (reference sequence). J gave up 10 bases and V 4 bases, and 16 bases lay outside the gene matches. DNA for the CDR3: TGCAGTGCTACCGAATTGGGTAGCGGGAGGGCCGGAGCGCAGTATTTT. This translates into CSATELGSGRAGAQYF.

This clonotype came up many times. The genes are TRBV25-1 and TRBJ2-7; 8 bases match TRBD1. This CDR3 is 13 amino acids long. The germline V gene encodes CDR1 MGHDK and CDR2 SYGVNS. V gave up 3 bases and J gave up 3 bases; unmatched junction bases: 1. CDR3 sequence reads: CASSDTGGYEQYF. The CDR3 DNA follows: TGTGCCAGCAGTGATACAGGGGGCTACGAGCAGTACTTC.

Only a few counts were recorded for this clonotype. The rearrangement joins TRBV9 to TRBJ2-2; D gene uncertain. From germline, CDR1 is SGDLS and CDR2 YYNGEE. The CDR3 is made up of 16 amino acids. V was cut by 4 bases and J by 0 bases, with 13 bases left in between. In nucleotides, the CDR3 is TGTGCCAGCAGCCCGAGAGGCAGATCGAACACCGGGGAGCTGTTTTTT. This gives the protein CASSPRGRSNTGELFF. The full variable domain, completed using reference TRBV9 and TRBJ2-2, is DSGVTQTPKHLITATGQRVTLRCSPRSGDLSVYWYQQSLDQGLQFLIQYYNGEERAKGNILERFSAQQFPDLHSELNLSSLELGDSALYFCASSPRGRSNTGELFFGEGSRLTVL.

This rearrangement joins TRBV10-3 to TRBJ2-2; TRBD1 matches 7 bases. CDR1 is ENHRY, CDR2 SYGVKD, per germline. The trim removed 6 bases at V and 2 bases at J, leaving 9 bases unmatched. This CDR3 has 16 residues. In nucleotides, the CDR3 is TGTGCCATCAGCCGGACAGGAAATAGCAACACCGGGGAGCTGTTTTTT. It is translated as CAISRTGNSNTGELFF.

The rearrangement joins TRBV19 to TRBJ1-1; no firm D call. Germline V lookup: CDR1 LNHDA, CDR2 SQIVND (reference sequence). The ends were cut back, 4 bases at V and 11 bases at J, with 14 bases in the middle. The CDR3 covers 12 residues. The CDR3 protein is CASSSETPLAFF. The CDR3 region has the DNA TGTGCCAGTAGTAGTGAGACACCTCTGGCTTTCTTT. The whole variable domain, remainder taken from reference TRBV19 and TRBJ1-1, is DGGITQSPKYLFRKEGQNVTLSCEQNLNHDAMYWYRQDPGQGLRLIYYSQIVNDFQKGDIAEGYSVSREKKESFPLTVTSAQKNPTAFYLCASSSETPLAFFGQGTRLTVV.